Listed here are 13 T cell receptor beta chains from one sample, sequenced in a study of cytomegalovirus exposure and HLA in healthy donors (TCRdb year 2017). Library generation was performed with the immunoSEQ multiplex PCR assay. A mixture of 60 forward primers for TCR Vbeta segments and 13 reverse primers for TCR Jbeta segments was used in the multiplex PCR. Imported from immuneACCESS, the table was reduced by TCRdb to in-frame sequences with V and J called. These copies leave out some clones; in studies compared against another copy, an unresolved V gene accounts for under half, and the cause of the remainder is not known. In all, the sample holds under 200,000 clones, and roughly 80% of those were seen once. The top ten hold 1.9% of the sample. The sequenced sample was PBMCs. Receptors were obtained from a human donor in good health.

V and J are TRBV9 and TRBJ2-7; the D gene is possibly TRBD2 (5 bases). This CDR3 comprises 13 residues. The ends were cut back, 4 bases at V and 0 bases at J, with 8 bases in the middle. Germline values: CDR1 SGDLS, CDR2 YYNGEE. The CDR3: CASSPRDSYEQYF. The CDR3 DNA reads as TGTGCCAGCAGCCCGAGGGACTCCTACGAGCAGTACTTC.

Only one count was recorded for this clone. The same CDR3 also results from other DNA sequences found in this sample. The DNA of the CDR3 is TGTGCCAGCAGCTACAATGAAGCTTTCTTT. It translates to CASSYNEAFF. The V call is TRBV7-9, the J call TRBJ1-1; D unclear. The germline gives CDR1 SEHNR, CDR2 FQNEAQ (reference sequence). With 4 bases removed from V and 7 bases from J, the gap between germline ends came to 4 bases. This CDR3 is built from 10 residues.

CDR3 region: CASGPNRGAPDTQYF. CDR3 nucleotides: TGTGCCAGCGGCCCCAACAGGGGTGCGCCAGATACGCAGTATTTT. This chain joins TRBV25-1 and TRBJ2-3; 7 positions match TRBD1. This CDR3 spans 15 amino acids. Looked up from germline, CDR1 is MGHDK and CDR2 is SYGVNS. V lost 8 bases, J lost 4 bases, and 12 bases stayed unmatched.

In this sample, this clone turned up once. This chain joins TRBV5-1 and TRBJ1-2, with 7 bases identical to TRBD1. Germline V gene lookup returns CDR1 SGHRS and CDR2 YFSETQ. This CDR3 has 15 amino acids. V was clipped by 1 base and J by 3 bases; unmatched bases: 6. This chain's CDR3 is CASSLFTGEDYGYTF. DNA of the CDR3: TGCGCCAGCAGCTTGTTTACAGGGGAGGACTATGGCTACACCTTC.

The J gene is TRBJ2-2, the V gene TRBV11-3, with no clear D. Germline lookup yields CDR1 SGHNT and CDR2 YENEEA. The CDR3 sequence is 13 residues long. The V and J ends lost 5 bases and 1 base respectively, with 5 bases between them. The CDR3 DNA sequence: TGTGCCAGCAGCCCGGTGAACACCGGGGAGCTGTTTTTT. It yields the protein CASSPVNTGELFF.

The V call is TRBV29-1, the J call TRBJ1-2; 7 nucleotides match TRBD1. Per the germline V gene, CDR1 is SQVTM and CDR2 is ANQGSEA. With V trimmed by 0 bases and J by 5 bases, 3 bases remained unmatched. This CDR3 is 13 amino acids long. CDR3 nucleotide sequence: TGCAGCGTTGAAGACGAGACAGGGTATGGCTACACCTTC. Residues: CSVEDETGYGYTF. The full variable domain, its missing parts supplied by reference TRBV29-1 and TRBJ1-2, is SAVISQKPSRDICQRGTSLTIQCQVDSQVTMMFWYRQQPGQSLTLIATANQGSEATYESGFVIDKFPISRPNLTFSTLTVSNMSPEDSSIYLCSVEDETGYGYTFGSGTRLTVV.

The V and J genes are TRBV27 and TRBJ1-1; weak D call: TRBD1 (6 bases). V lost 3 bases and J lost 4, with 12 bases in between. The CDR3 is 14 residues long. The germline CDR1 and CDR2 sequences are MNHEY and SMNVEV (reference sequence). The CDR3 bases are TGTGCCAGCAGTTTGGGGGGGCGGGTCACTGAAGCTTTCTTT. The encoded protein is CASSLGGRVTEAFF.

The V and J genes are TRBV5-6 and TRBJ2-1; D perhaps matches TRBD2 (5 bases). This CDR3 has 13 amino acids. CDR1 is SGHDT and CDR2 is YYEEEE in the germline V gene. The V gene lost 2 bases and the J gene lost 13 bases, with 16 bases spanning the gap. In DNA form, the CDR3 reads TGTGCCAGCAGCTTACGGGGAGCCCCTTTTCAGTTCTTC. It codes for CASSLRGAPFQFF.

The chain joins TRBV7-6 to TRBJ1-6; TRBD1 matches at 8 bases. The CDR3 has 16 amino acids. Germline trimming cut 5 bases from V and 7 bases from J; bases unmatched to any gene: 10. CDR1 SGHVS and CDR2 FNYEAQ come from the germline V gene. The CDR3 protein is CASSPEGTGYNSPLHF. The DNA for the CDR3 is TGTGCCAGCAGCCCGGAAGGGACAGGTTACAATTCACCCCTCCACTTT. Filled out from reference TRBV7-6 and TRBJ1-6, the complete variable domain reads GAGVSQSPRYKVTKRGQDVALRCDPISGHVSLYWYRQALGQGPEFLTYFNYEAQQDKSGLPNDRFSAERPEGSISTLTIQRTEQRDSAMYRCASSPEGTGYNSPLHFGNGTRLTVT.

This rearrangement joins TRBV19 to TRBJ1-5; maybe TRBD1 (5 bases). CDR1 and CDR2 (germline): LNHDA, SQIVND (reference sequence). CDR3 length equals 14 residues. The V and J ends lost 7 bases and 3 bases respectively, with 13 bases between them. The CDR3 DNA follows: TGTGCCAGTATAGCAGGGCTTTACAATCAGCCCCAGCATTTT. It yields the protein CASIAGLYNQPQHF.

V usage is TRBV7-2 and J usage is TRBJ1-5, with a tentative D call TRBD1 (5 bases). This CDR3 region has 15 residues. Germline-derived CDR1 and CDR2 are SGHTA and FQGNSA. V gave up 0 bases and J gave up 6 bases, with 12 bases separating them. CDR3 nucleotide sequence: TGTGCCAGCAGCTTAGCCCAGGGTACAGGTCAGCCCCAGCATTTT. Translation: CASSLAQGTGQPQHF.

To note about this clone: This specimen includes other DNA sequences encoding the same CDR3. V gene TRBV4-2 combines with J gene TRBJ1-1; D is undetermined. Germline V gene data show CDR1 as LGHNA and CDR2 as YNFKEQ. The CDR3 runs 15 residues. V was clipped by 0 bases and J by 8 bases, with 16 bases between them. This CDR3 is CASSQDFLRETEAFF. CDR3 nucleotide sequence: TGTGCCAGCAGCCAAGATTTTTTAAGGGAGACCGAAGCTTTCTTT.

The chain couples TRBV2 to TRBJ2-3; 11 nucleotides agree with TRBD2. V dropped 7 bases and J dropped 2; count of bases not matched to a gene: 8. The CDR3 has 16 residues. The germline V gene encodes CDR1 SNHLY and CDR2 FYNNEI. CDR3 region: CASIALAGAYTDTQYF. CDR3 nucleotides: TGTGCCAGCATTGCACTAGCGGGGGCCTACACAGATACGCAGTATTTT.